These 9 T cell receptor beta chains share one sample of origin, sequenced in a study of tissue T cells after allogeneic stem cell transplantation. Sequenced by immunoSEQ multiplex PCR; TCRdb stores in-frame clones only, minus some. The table lists about 2,200 clones, roughly 60% of them singletons. As for time point: mouse harvest day 7 after allogeneic transplant. The graft held 10^6 splenic CD5+ T cells and 10^7 T-cell-depleted bone marrow cells. Sequenced input: spleen. These receptors were obtained from a female BALB/c mouse given C57BL/6 T cells with graft-versus-host disease after an allogeneic hematopoietic cell transplant.

Only a few counts were recorded for this clone. The gene names given are mouse names. The read comes to an end 1 residue before the CDR3 does, leaving the germline J gene to fill in the end. The rearrangement joins TRBV26 to TRBJ2-7; 8 nucleotides agree with TRBD1. From germline, CDR1 is KGHPV and CDR2 FQNQEV (reference sequence). The CDR3 has 14 amino acids. V lost 4 bases, J lost 6 bases, and 8 bases stayed unmatched. The CDR3 is CASSPLRQGAEQYF. Incomplete CDR3 DNA: TGTGCCAGCAGTCCTCTACGGCAGGGGGCTGAACAGTAC.

To note about this clone: Each gene name is a mouse one. Read coverage stops 1 residue before the CDR3 terminus; the germline J gene supplies the remainder. The V gene is TRBV29, the J gene TRBJ1-1; D not certain. The CDR3 extends over 12 amino acids. Germline lookup yields CDR1 MSHET and CDR2 SYDVDS. Trimming left V 0 bases short and J 4 bases short, with 3 bases between. The CDR3 spells CASSLSGTEVFF. The CDR3 DNA, read in part, is TGTGCTAGCAGTTTATCCGGCACAGAAGTCTTC.

Regarding this clone: Gene and germline names: mouse. The read is 1 residue too short to cover the CDR3 end, so that end is filled in from the germline J gene. The V and J genes are TRBV26 and TRBJ2-7; D may be TRBD1 (5 bases). The germline CDR1 and CDR2 sequences are KGHPV and FQNQEV (reference sequence). There are 12 residues in the CDR3. Trimming cost V 2 bases and J 4 bases, with 6 bases left between them. CDR3: CASSLGQYEQYF. The covered CDR3 bases are TGTGCCAGCAGTCTGGGACAATATGAACAGTAC.

Notes on this clone: Gene and germline names: mouse. The read stops 1 residue short of the end of the CDR3; the missing end is completed from the germline J gene. The rearrangement joins TRBV13-2 to TRBJ2-1, with 9 positions matching TRBD1. This CDR3 is 15 amino acids long. Germline CDR1 and CDR2: NNHNN and SYGAGS (reference sequence). With V trimmed by 0 bases and J by 7 bases, 5 bases remained unmatched. CDR3 bases read: TGTGCCAGCGGTGATGGAGGGACAGGGTGGGCTGAGCAGTTC. Protein sequence: CASGDGGTGWAEQF. In full, the CDR3 reads CASGDGGTGWAEQFF.

As regards this clone: The gene names here belong to mouse. The CDR3 goes on 1 residue after the read ends, and that part is filled in from the germline J gene. The chain employs TRBV16 and TRBJ1-2; tentative D call: TRBD1 (6 bases). CDR3 length: 15 amino acids. The V gene lost 1 base and the J gene lost 0 bases, with 9 bases spanning the gap. CDR1 SGHSA and CDR2 FRNQAP come from the germline V gene. The CDR3 loop reads CASSLAGAANSDYTF. The DNA read from the CDR3 is TGTGCAAGCAGCTTAGCAGGGGCCGCAAACTCCGACTACACC. Full variable domain (missing parts from reference TRBV16 and TRBJ1-2): NAGVIQTPRHKVTGKGQEATLWCEPISGHSAVFWYRQTIVQGLEFLTYFRNQAPIDDSGMPKERFSAQMPNQSHSTLKIQSTQPQDSAVYLCASSLAGAANSDYTFGSGTRLLVI.

Remarks on this clone: Gene names and germline match the mouse. The read terminates 1 residue before the CDR3 end, so the remaining end is supplied by the germline J gene. The chain is built from TRBV3 and TRBJ1-3; no definite D call. This CDR3 has 14 amino acids. V dropped 5 bases and J dropped 0 bases, with 8 bases sitting between them. Germline V gene data show CDR1 as SNHLY and CDR2 as FYNGKV (reference sequence). The CDR3 protein is CASSTTISGNTLYF. CDR3 DNA (partial): TGTGCCAGCAGCACGACAATTTCTGGAAATACGCTCTAT.

Details on this clone: Genes here carry mouse names. The read finishes 1 residue shy of the CDR3 end, and the germline J gene is used to complete it. J is TRBJ2-7 and V is TRBV16; D not resolved. Trimming cost V 1 base and J 3 bases, with 10 bases left between them. Germline V gene data show CDR1 as SGHSA and CDR2 as FRNQAP. This CDR3 region has 14 residues. CDR3 bases read: TGTGCAAGCAGCTTAGGAGGCAGCATCTATGAACAGTAC. This translates into CASSLGGSIYEQY. The full CDR3 sequence reads CASSLGGSIYEQYF. The full variable domain, with the rest looked up from reference TRBV16 and TRBJ2-7, is NAGVIQTPRHKVTGKGQEATLWCEPISGHSAVFWYRQTIVQGLEFLTYFRNQAPIDDSGMPKERFSAQMPNQSHSTLKIQSTQPQDSAVYLCASSLGGSIYEQYFGPGTRLTVL.

This clone was counted between two and nine times. The gene symbols are mouse symbols. From the germline J gene comes the end of the CDR3, since the read stops 1 residue before it. The chain joins TRBV16 to TRBJ2-7; 10 bases match TRBD1. With 3 bases clipped from V and 6 bases from J, the junction kept 2 bases outside the gene matches. CDR1 and CDR2 (germline): SGHSA, FRNQAP. The CDR3 is made up of 13 amino acids. The CDR3 loop is CASSLTGGAEQYF. Incomplete CDR3 DNA: TGTGCAAGCAGCTTGACAGGGGGCGCTGAACAGTAC.

In regard to this clone: The genes are named according to mouse. Sequencing ends 1 residue short of the CDR3 end; the germline J gene provides the rest. The chain uses TRBV26 and TRBJ2-1; D may be TRBD1 (5 bases). CDR3 length: 14 residues. V was clipped by 1 base and J by 5 bases, with 9 bases between them. CDR1 and CDR2 (germline): KGHPV, FQNQEV (reference sequence). CDR3 sequence reads: CASSLWGGDAEQFF. CDR3 DNA (partial): TGTGCCAGCAGTCTGTGGGGAGGGGATGCTGAGCAGTTC. The whole variable domain, filled in from reference TRBV26 and TRBJ2-1, reads NSKVIQTPRYLVKGQGQKAKMRCIPEKGHPVVFWYQQNKNNEFKFLINFQNQEVLQQIDMTEKRFSAECPSNSPCSLEIQSSEAGDSALYLCASSLWGGDAEQFFGPGTRLTVL.